Following are 9 T cell receptor beta chains from one sample sequenced in a study of CD8 T cells in ankylosing spondylitis (dated by TCRdb to 2016 to 2017). These receptors are not linked to any known antigen. Library preparation was by 5' RACE. The instrument given in TCRdb is Illumina HiSeq 2500. TCRdb itself trimmed the public reads at Q25 with fastp, ran MiXCR and retained productive beta chains. Rows are combined by CDR3 protein, so each entry shows the most common genes and DNA. Recorded for this sample are 350,000 or so distinct CDR3 sequences; 6.5% to 10% of them occurred a single time. The ten largest clones represent less than 15% of the sample. The paper's findings and limits, for the study overall: A TCR beta motif of eight highly homologous amino acid variants appeared characteristic of blood from ankylosing spondylitis patients.

The sample comprised blood, either unsorted or a sorted T cell fraction (not recorded which). The receptors shown here come from a male donor with ankylosing spondylitis.

A few counts support this clonotype. The chain carries TRBV28 and TRBJ1-2, with no clear D. Germline loops: CDR1 MDHEN, CDR2 SYDVKM. The V and J ends lost 3 bases and 13 bases respectively, with 6 bases between them. The CDR3 consists of 9 residues. The CDR3 DNA reads as TGTGCCAGCAGTTTTCCGTCCACCTTC. It specifies CASSFPSTF.

In this sample, this clonotype turned up a few times. At one end, the junction sequence differs from germline, possibly due to a read error. The chain combines TRBV6-1 with TRBJ1-6, with a possible D match to TRBD1 (6 bases). CDR1 is MNHNS and CDR2 is SASEGT in the germline V gene. CDR3 length: 16 residues. The CDR3 region is CASSPRGISGAERVYF. As DNA, the CDR3 is TGTGCCAGCAGCCCGAGGGGTATATCGGGGGCCGAAAGAGTTTACTTT.

V is TRBV12-3 or TRBV12-4 and J is TRBJ1-2, with 7 bases aligning to TRBD1. The CDR3 is 12 amino acids. V was clipped by 6 bases and J by 8 bases; unmatched bases: 6. The CDR3 DNA follows: TGTGCCAGCAGCAGGGGGACTCGGGGCTACACCTTC. Amino acid sequence: CASSRGTRGYTF.

The V call is TRBV6-6, the J call TRBJ2-1, with D possibly TRBD1 on 5 matching bases. This CDR3 has 13 residues. Germline-derived CDR1 and CDR2 are MNHNY and SVGAGI (reference sequence). V lost 6 bases and J lost 6, with 12 bases in between. The CDR3 reads CASSRNGANEQFF. The CDR3 DNA reads as TGTGCCAGCAGCCGGAATGGGGCCAATGAGCAGTTCTTC.

This clonotype was observed a handful of times. The chain combines TRBV29-1 with TRBJ2-1; either TRBD1 or TRBD2 may fit D (5 bases each). This CDR3 is built from 12 residues. Trimming removed 6 bases from V and 7 bases from J, with 13 bases in between. Germline CDR1 SQVTM, CDR2 ANQGSEA. The CDR3 DNA sequence: TGCAGCGTGGGACCGGATGATAATGAGCAGTTCTTC. It translates to CSVGPDDNEQFF.

The J gene is TRBJ2-2, the V gene TRBV2; TRBD2 agrees at 14 bases. The V gene end was trimmed by 6 bases and the J gene end by 6 bases; junction bases not matched to a gene: 6. The CDR3 consists of 16 residues. Germline CDR1 and CDR2: SNHLY and FYNNEI. As DNA, the CDR3 is TGTGCCAGCAGGCTGGGACTAGCGGGAGTATCCGGGGAGCTGTTTTTT. Protein sequence: CASRLGLAGVSGELFF.

Only a few counts were recorded for this clonotype. The chain carries TRBV5-1 and TRBJ2-7; TRBD1 agrees at 7 bases. Trimming at V came to 4 bases and at J to 6 bases, leaving 4 bases not matched to a gene. The CDR3 is 12 residues long. The germline V gene encodes CDR1 SGHRS and CDR2 YFSETQ. The CDR3 here is CASSLTGIEQYF. The CDR3, as DNA: TGCGCCAGCAGCCTGACAGGGATCGAGCAGTACTTC. The full variable domain, its missing parts supplied by reference TRBV5-1 and TRBJ2-7, is KAGVTQTPRYLIKTRGQQVTLSCSPISGHRSVSWYQQTPGQGLQFLFEYFSETQRNKGNFPGRFSGRQFSNSRSEMNVSTLELGDSALYLCASSLTGIEQYFGPGTRLTVT.

The sample holds a few counts of this clonotype. The CDR3: CASSTHLAGDEKLFF. The CDR3 DNA follows: TGCGCCAGCAGCACCCACTTGGCGGGGGATGAAAAACTGTTTTTT. J is TRBJ1-4 and V is TRBV4-3; possible D gene TRBD1, 5 bases. The CDR3 extends over 15 amino acids. CDR1 LGHNA and CDR2 YSLEER come from the germline V gene. Trimming left V 5 bases short and J 6 bases short, with 16 bases between.

The sample holds a few counts of this clonotype. The chain has TRBV20-1 and TRBJ2-7; 12 positions agree with TRBD1. Germline lookup yields CDR1 DFQATT and CDR2 SNEGSKA (reference sequence). With 0 bases clipped from V and 4 bases from J, the junction kept 22 bases outside the gene matches. The CDR3 sequence is 21 residues long. CDR3 nucleotide sequence: TGCAGTGCTAGAGATTCCCTTCTCCGACCGGGGACAGGGGGCATCGGGTACGAGCAGTACTTC. Translated, it gives CSARDSLLRPGTGGIGYEQYF.